Listed here are 27 T cell receptor beta chains from one sample, sequenced in a study of blood T cell repertoires in COVID-19. The data were produced by immunoSEQ multiplex PCR, yet TCRdb's version contains in-frame clones alone and is incomplete. This table holds 150,000 to 250,000 clones, roughly 77% found once. The sample was peripheral blood. Receptors originate from a middle-aged woman with COVID-19, enrolled during active disease.

The chain has TRBV6-5 and TRBJ2-7; 9 bases match TRBD1. Germline V lookup: CDR1 MNHEY, CDR2 SVGAGI. After removal of 6 bases from V and 2 bases from J, the junction contained 2 bases not matched to a gene. The CDR3 runs to 13 residues. CDR3 DNA sequence: TGTGCCAGCAGGGACAGGGGAGCCTACGAGCAGTACTTC. Its translation is CASRDRGAYEQYF.

The chain couples TRBV4-1 to TRBJ2-7; 7 bases fit TRBD1. V lost 5 bases to trimming and J lost 3 bases; unmatched junction nucleotides: 4. The CDR3 length is 13 residues. The germline CDR1 and CDR2 sequences are MGHRA and YSYEKL. This CDR3 reads CASSSRQGYEQYF. Here the CDR3 DNA reads TGCGCCAGCAGCTCACGACAGGGCTACGAGCAGTACTTC.

The chain is built from TRBV4-1 and TRBJ1-2; D is undetermined. V dropped 0 bases and J dropped 0 bases, with 14 bases sitting between them. The CDR3 has 17 residues. In germline, CDR1 is MGHRA, CDR2 YSYEKL. The CDR3 reads CASSQDLESYSNYGYTF. The CDR3, as DNA: TGCGCCAGCAGCCAAGATCTAGAAAGCTATTCTAACTATGGCTACACCTTC.

CDR3 nucleotide sequence: TGTGCCAGCAGCTCGCCGACAGACTACGAGCAGTACTTC. Translation gives CASSSPTDYEQYF. V is TRBV7-9 and J is TRBJ2-7, with D perhaps matching TRBD1 (5 bases). This CDR3 is built from 13 residues. V was pared by 4 bases and J by 3 bases, with 10 bases between. CDR1 SEHNR and CDR2 FQNEAQ come from the germline V gene (reference sequence).

The V and J genes are TRBV14 and TRBJ1-1; 9 nucleotides line up with TRBD1. This CDR3 has 16 amino acids. The ends lost 1 base at V and 2 bases at J; junction bases unmatched: 5. The germline V gene encodes CDR1 SGHDN and CDR2 FVKESK. CDR3 DNA: TGTGCCAGCAGCCAAGTCCTGGGACAGGGTAACACTGAAGCTTTCTTT. Encoded protein: CASSQVLGQGNTEAFF.

To note about this clone: The sample carries other DNA sequences with the same CDR3. The chain couples TRBV7-6 to TRBJ2-1; D not certain. The CDR3 is made up of 15 amino acids. CDR1 is SGHVS, CDR2 FNYEAQ, per germline. V gave up 5 bases and J gave up 0 bases, with 11 bases separating them. CDR3 region: CASSQEAVSYNEQFF. CDR3 in DNA: TGTGCCAGCAGCCAAGAGGCGGTCTCCTACAATGAGCAGTTCTTC.

The chain combines TRBV7-2 with TRBJ1-1; the D is unclear. The V and J ends lost 3 bases and 4 bases respectively, with 9 bases between them. The germline V gene encodes CDR1 SGHTA and CDR2 FQGNSA. CDR3 length: 13 residues. The CDR3 loop reads CASSFQPVTEAFF. The DNA for the CDR3 is TGTGCCAGCAGCTTCCAACCGGTCACTGAAGCTTTCTTT. Variable domain in full (rest from reference TRBV7-2 and TRBJ1-1): GAGVSQSPSNKVTEKGKDVELRCDPISGHTALYWYRQSLGQGLEFLIYFQGNSAPDKSGLPSDRFSAERTGGSVSTLTIQRTQQEDSAVYLCASSFQPVTEAFFGQGTRLTVV.

The J gene is TRBJ1-3, the V gene TRBV5-5; D call uncertain. Germline V gene sequence: CDR1 SGHKS, CDR2 YYEKEE (reference sequence). The CDR3 extends over 15 amino acids. V lost 4 bases to trimming and J lost 4 bases, with 15 bases between them. The CDR3 nucleotides read TGTGCCAGCAGCCGAGGGCCCACAGAGGGAAACACCATATATTTT. Its translation is CASSRGPTEGNTIYF.

J is TRBJ1-2 and V is TRBV18; D not certain. CDR1 is KGHSH, CDR2 LQKENI, per germline. This CDR3 has 15 amino acids. V was pared by 2 bases and J by 4 bases, with 14 bases between. The CDR3 loop is CASSPYFQNPYGYTF. The CDR3 DNA reads as TGTGCCAGCTCACCATATTTTCAGAATCCCTATGGCTACACCTTC.

The rearrangement uses TRBV6-5 and TRBJ1-1; D not certain. Germline CDR1 MNHEY, CDR2 SVGAGI. Trimming left V 8 bases short and J 1 base short, with 14 bases between. This CDR3 region has 14 residues. Here the CDR3 DNA reads TGTGCCAGCCTACCAGGCGATAAGAACACTGAAGCTTTCTTT. Translating it yields CASLPGDKNTEAFF.

This sequence joins TRBV6-5 and TRBJ2-1, with a weak D call TRBD2 (5 bases). The ends were cut back, 2 bases at V and 11 bases at J, with 10 bases in the middle. The V gene's germline CDR1 is MNHEY and CDR2 SVGAGI. This CDR3 has 12 amino acids. CDR3: CASSYASGKQFF. The CDR3 DNA sequence: TGTGCCAGCAGTTACGCGTCCGGGAAGCAGTTCTTC.

This clone was found a few times. CDR3 loop: CASSPTGTGVGYTF. The DNA of the CDR3 is TGCGCCAGCAGCCCCACAGGGACAGGGGTTGGCTACACCTTC. The chain links TRBV5-1 to TRBJ1-2; TRBD1 aligns across 10 bases. CDR1 and CDR2 from the germline V gene are SGHRS and YFSETQ. CDR3 length equals 14 residues. Trimming took 4 bases from V and 7 from J; bases not matched to a gene: 7.

V is TRBV3-1 (or the pseudogene TRBV3-2) and J is TRBJ1-6; possible D gene TRBD1, 6 bases. Trimming shortened V by 0 bases and J by 9 bases, and 12 bases separated the two germline ends. From germline, CDR1 is LGHDT and CDR2 YNNKEL (reference sequence). The CDR3 covers 15 residues. The CDR3 DNA follows: TGTGCCAGCAGCCAAGATAGGGGGAATGCTTCACCCCTCCACTTT. This encodes CASSQDRGNASPLHF.

This clone is a singleton in its sample. The V and J genes are TRBV4-3 and TRBJ1-2; 8 bases align to TRBD1. Per the germline V gene, CDR1 is LGHNA and CDR2 is YSLEER. J was trimmed by 1 base and V by 4 bases; bases with no gene match: 17. The CDR3 is 19 amino acids. In nucleotides, the CDR3 is TGCGCCAGCAGCCTAGCCACCCCAGGGGGCCTAAAGATTAACTATGGCTACACCTTC. Its protein is CASSLATPGGLKINYGYTF.

The chain couples TRBV24-1 to TRBJ2-1; a weak D match, TRBD1 (6 bases). The V gene's germline CDR1 is KGHDR and CDR2 SFDVKD. The V and J ends lost 1 base and 9 bases respectively, with 12 bases between them. The CDR3 sequence is 14 residues long. CDR3 DNA sequence: TGTGCCACCAGTGATTTTGAGACAGGAGGTGAGCAGTTCTTC. Translation: CATSDFETGGEQFF.

The rearrangement uses TRBV2 and TRBJ2-7; weak D call: TRBD1 (6 bases). The CDR3 consists of 13 residues. Germline V gene sequence: CDR1 SNHLY, CDR2 FYNNEI. Trimming removed 4 bases at V and 5 bases at J, with 12 bases between. CDR3: CASSAQGLDEQYF. In DNA form, the CDR3 reads TGTGCCAGCAGTGCGCAGGGGTTGGACGAGCAGTACTTC.

The chain has TRBV5-5 and TRBJ1-6; weak D call: TRBD1 (5 bases). CDR1 and CDR2 from the germline V gene are SGHKS and YYEKEE (reference sequence). V was trimmed by 4 bases and J by 6 bases, leaving 14 bases between them. CDR3 length: 15 amino acids. The CDR3 coding sequence is TGTGCCAGCAGCGCCATCAGACAGCCTAATTCACCCCTCCACTTT. Residues: CASSAIRQPNSPLHF.

This clone was seen a few times. This rearrangement joins TRBV7-2 to TRBJ1-2, with D tentatively TRBD1 (6 bases). Germline-derived CDR1 and CDR2 are SGHTA and FQGNSA. The V gene lost 4 bases and the J gene lost 2 bases, with 14 bases spanning the gap. The CDR3 length is 15 residues. DNA for the CDR3: TGTGCCAGCAGCTCGTGGACAGCTAGGAACTATGGCTACACCTTC. Its protein is CASSSWTARNYGYTF.

The chain combines TRBV5-4 with TRBJ2-7, with 7 bases that match TRBD1. The CDR3 sequence is 13 residues long. The trim removed 5 bases at V and 6 bases at J, leaving 8 bases unmatched. In germline, CDR1 is SGHNT, CDR2 YYREEE (reference sequence). CDR3 bases: TGTGCCAGCAGTTTCGACAGGGCCGGCGAGCAGTACTTC. It yields the protein CASSFDRAGEQYF. The full variable domain, rest sourced from reference TRBV5-4 and TRBJ2-7, is ETGVTQSPTHLIKTRGQQVTLRCSSQSGHNTVSWYQQALGQGPQFIFQYYREEENGRGNFPPRFSGLQFPNYSSELNVNALELDDSALYLCASSFDRAGEQYFGPGTRLTVT.

Remarks on this clone: A read error may account for a junction end that differs from germline. J is TRBJ1-1 and V is TRBV10-2; D perhaps matches TRBD1 (5 bases). The CDR3 loop spans 12 amino acids. The germline V gene has CDR1 WSHSY and CDR2 SAAADI. For the CDR3, the DNA is TGCGCCAGCAGTGAGTTGCAGGGCGAGGTGGTCTTT. The encoded protein is CASSELQGEVVF.

As DNA, the CDR3 is TGCGCCAGCAGCTTGGATGTAGCGGGATACAATGAGCAGTTCTTC. It encodes CASSLDVAGYNEQFF. The V call is TRBV5-1, the J call TRBJ2-1; 8 bases fit TRBD2. The trim removed 0 bases at V and 4 bases at J, leaving 3 bases unmatched. Germline-derived CDR1 and CDR2 are SGHRS and YFSETQ. This CDR3 comprises 15 residues. The whole variable domain, filled in from reference TRBV5-1 and TRBJ2-1, reads KAGVTQTPRYLIKTRGQQVTLSCSPISGHRSVSWYQQTPGQGLQFLFEYFSETQRNKGNFPGRFSGRQFSNSRSEMNVSTLELGDSALYLCASSLDVAGYNEQFFGPGTRLTVL.

For this clone: A junction end diverges from the germline sequence, so it may reflect a read error. The gene calls are TRBV19 and TRBJ1-2; 7 nucleotides align to TRBD1. The CDR3 runs to 15 residues. The germline V gene encodes CDR1 LNHDA and CDR2 SQIVND (reference sequence). The CDR3 is CASTIPGQALYGYTF. The CDR3 DNA sequence: TGTGCCAGTACTATACCCGGACAGGCCCTGTATGGCTACACCTTC.

CDR3 sequence (DNA): TGTGCCAGCTCACCACCCGGGAGCGGGGGGGTATACGAGCAGTACTTC. Amino acids: CASSPPGSGGVYEQYF. This chain uses TRBV18 with TRBJ2-7, with TRBD2 matching 10 bases. The CDR3 consists of 16 residues. V trimming: 0 bases; J trimming: 4 bases; junction bases outside the gene matches: 6. Germline assignment: CDR1 KGHSH and CDR2 LQKENI.

This chain joins TRBV4-1 and TRBJ2-5; TRBD1 agrees at 10 bases. Germline CDR1 and CDR2: MGHRA and YSYEKL. V lost 0 bases to trimming and J lost 5 bases; unmatched junction nucleotides: 6. CDR3 length: 16 residues. CDR3 DNA: TGCGCCAGCAGCCAAGAGGGAGACAGGGGGCGTGAGACCCAGTACTTC. This sequence encodes CASSQEGDRGRETQYF.

This clone came up a few times. The rearrangement links TRBV3-1 (or the pseudogene TRBV3-2) to TRBJ1-1, with 8 positions matching TRBD1. J gave up 4 bases and V 4 bases, and 2 bases lay outside the gene matches. Germline V gives CDR1 LGHDT, CDR2 YNNKEL (reference sequence). The CDR3 consists of 13 residues. The CDR3 loop reads CASSRTGGTEAFF. The CDR3 DNA follows: TGTGCCAGCAGCCGCACAGGGGGCACTGAAGCTTTCTTT.

This clone occurred a few times. This chain uses TRBV7-3 with TRBJ2-7, with 7 bases matching TRBD1. The length of the CDR3 is 13 residues. CDR1 is SGHTA and CDR2 is FQGTGA in the germline V gene. V lost 5 bases and J lost 3; bases outside the gene matches: 4. The CDR3 here is CASSLGQLYEQYF. The DNA for the CDR3 is TGTGCCAGCAGCCTGGGACAGCTCTACGAGCAGTACTTC.

The V and J genes are TRBV9 and TRBJ2-3; 8 bases are a match to TRBD2. Germline loops: CDR1 SGDLS, CDR2 YYNGEE. V was clipped by 0 bases and J by 4 bases; unmatched bases: 13. The CDR3 length is 18 residues. This CDR3 is CASSVESGLAETPDTQYF. Here the CDR3 DNA reads TGTGCCAGCAGCGTAGAGTCCGGACTAGCCGAAACCCCAGATACGCAGTATTTT. Based on the CDR3 plus reference TRBV9 and TRBJ2-3, the full variable domain is DSGVTQTPKHLITATGQRVTLRCSPRSGDLSVYWYQQSLDQGLQFLIQYYNGEERAKGNILERFSAQQFPDLHSELNLSSLELGDSALYFCASSVESGLAETPDTQYFGPGTRLTVL.